The clone carrying this T cell receptor (beta chain) has just a few counts. Ranging in age from about 6 to 95, the donors were healthy Caucasian individuals from Russia. Sample-barcoded 5' priming and a J-beta primer mix drove a second PCR of roughly 7 to 11 cycles. TCRdb recomputed calls from the 5' RACE reads with MiXCR, one row per CDR3 protein. The profile shows approximately 1.5 million distinct CDR3 sequences, about 45% of them singletons. The sample originates from a study of blood T cells in healthy people across ages. The ends were cut back, 7 bases at V and 1 base at J, with 4 bases in the middle. In germline, CDR1 is GTSNPN, CDR2 SVGIG (reference sequence). This CDR3 is 10 amino acids long.

Sequencing input: blood. The sequence derives from a young woman in good health. The chain employs TRBV30 and TRBJ1-1; D unresolved. CDR3 sequence reads: CALSNTEAFF. The CDR3 coding sequence is TGTGCCTTATCGAACACTGAAGCTTTCTTT.